A selection of T cell receptor beta chains follows, all from one sample in a study of early T cells in non-severe SARS-CoV-2 infection. TCRdb used MiXCR to reprocess the 5' RACE reads, holding one entry per CDR3 protein. This table has tens of thousands of distinct CDR3 sequences, less than 6.5% appearing once. Source material: whole blood. The receptors originated from an adult who was a healthcare worker with PCR-confirmed SARS-CoV-2 infection or an uninfected control (not recorded which). Both conserved end residues are part of each CDR3. The D gene is left open where the match is weak. Rows give clone size only sometimes, using once, few, many, or a class for an expanded clone.

CDR3nt | CDR3aa | v_gene | abundance | d_gene | j_gene
TGTGCCAGCAGTGACGGACACTCTGGGGCCAACGTCCTGACTTTC | CASSDGHSGANVLTF | TRBV6-4 | medium-sized | NA | TRBJ2-6
TGTGCCAGCAGTTACTCGACTGGAAATAACGAGCAGTACTTC | CASSYSTGNNEQYF | TRBV6-5 | few | NA | TRBJ2-7
TGTGCCAGCAGCTCCGGCTCCGGCGGGAGCTCCTACGAGCAGTACTTC | CASSSGSGGSSYEQYF | TRBV7-6 | NA | TRBD2 | TRBJ2-7
TGTGCCGTGACTTATGTGAACACCGGGGAGCTGTTTTTT | CAVTYVNTGELFF | TRBV7-9 | many | NA | TRBJ2-2
TGTGCCAGCAGTTTATTTTTTCGGGGCTTAACTCAGAACACCGGGGAGCTGTTTTTT | CASSLFFRGLTQNTGELFF | TRBV12-3/TRBV12-4 | few | NA | TRBJ2-2
TGTGCCAGCGGGTACACCGGGGAGCTGTTTTTT | CASGYTGELFF | TRBV19 | few | NA | TRBJ2-2
TGTGCCAGCAGCCCGGGGACTAATGAAAAACTGTTTTTT | CASSPGTNEKLFF | TRBV7-9 | many | NA | TRBJ1-4
TGTGCCAGCACCTCGGGGAATAGCAATCAGCCCCAGCATTTT | CASTSGNSNQPQHF | TRBV12-3/TRBV12-4 | many | NA | TRBJ1-5
TGTGCCAGCAGCCAAGCGGGAGGGCCCGGGGATACGCAGTATTTT | CASSQAGGPGDTQYF | TRBV27 | many | TRBD2 | TRBJ2-3
TGTGCCAGCAGCAGGACTAGCGGGAGTTTAGATGAGACCCAGTACTTC | CASSRTSGSLDETQYF | TRBV27 | few | TRBD2 | TRBJ2-5
TGTGCCAGCAGCCCACTTTTTGTGGGACAGGAGGTTTCAGCTTTCTTT | CASSPLFVGQEVSAFF | TRBV7-8 | many | TRBD1 | TRBJ1-1
TGTGCCAGCAGCTCCCGGACTGGGAATCCTATGTATACGCAGTATTTT | CASSSRTGNPMYTQYF | TRBV11-2 | NA | NA | TRBJ2-3
TGTGCCAGCTCACCCCCAGCGGGGGCAGCGGACTCCTACGAGCAGTACTTC | CASSPPAGAADSYEQYF | TRBV18 | many | TRBD2 | TRBJ2-7
TGTGCCAGCAGTTATAGCGGGAGGAGCTCCTACGAGCAGTACTTC | CASSYSGRSSYEQYF | TRBV12-3/TRBV12-4 | NA | TRBD2 | TRBJ2-7
TGTGCCAGCAGTGAGACTAGCCGTCTAGCGCGAGGTGGCAATGAGCAGTTCTTC | CASSETSRLARGGNEQFF | TRBV28 | many | TRBD2 | TRBJ2-1
TGCGCCAGCAGCTTGGGACTTCCCCTGGGGGTCTACAATGAGCAGTTCTTC | CASSLGLPLGVYNEQFF | TRBV5-1 | many | NA | TRBJ2-1
TGTGCCAGCAGTGAAGCTTCCGAGGGATCCTATGGCTACACCTTC | CASSEASEGSYGYTF | TRBV6-1 | few | NA | TRBJ1-2
TGTGCCAGCAGCTTCTGGAGCGGGAGGGGTTACAATGAGCAGTTCTTC | CASSFWSGRGYNEQFF | TRBV7-2 | many | TRBD2 | TRBJ2-1
TGTGCCAGCACCGTGGCAGCGGGAGATATCTACGAGCAGTACTTC | CASTVAAGDIYEQYF | TRBV6-2/TRBV6-3 | NA | TRBD2 | TRBJ2-7
TGCAGTGCTAGTGGATGGCGGGAGCACAATGAGCAGTTCTTC | CSASGWREHNEQFF | TRBV20-1 | many | TRBD2 | TRBJ2-1
TGTGCCAGCAGTGTAGCGGGAGAACCCGCAGATACGCAGTATTTT | CASSVAGEPADTQYF | TRBV6-4 | many | TRBD2 | TRBJ2-3
TGCGCCGTTCGCTGGCAGGGTGCCGGGGCCAACGTCCTGACTTTC | CAVRWQGAGANVLTF | TRBV10-2 | many | NA | TRBJ2-6
TGTGCCAGCAGTTTAACAGGGGCGGGTGAGCAGTTCTTC | CASSLTGAGEQFF | TRBV6-6 | NA | TRBD1 | TRBJ2-1
TGCGCCAGCAGCCAAGATTTCGGCCTCTGGCGGGCCAACGTCCTGACTTTC | CASSQDFGLWRANVLTF | TRBV4-3 | many | NA | TRBJ2-6
TGCAGCGTTGAATTCGGCGGGAGCTCCTACAATGAGCAGTTCTTC | CSVEFGGSSYNEQFF | TRBV29-1 | many | TRBD2 | TRBJ2-1
TGTGCCAGCAGCTCTAGGGGAGAGACCCAGTACTTC | CASSSRGETQYF | TRBV7-6 | many | NA | TRBJ2-5
TGTGCCAGCAGCCGCCAACTAGCGGGAGGGCCGGGGAATGAGCAGTTCTTC | CASSRQLAGGPGNEQFF | TRBV4-2 | NA | TRBD2 | TRBJ2-1
TGCAGCGGAGGGACAGTAAATGAAAAACTGTTTTTT | CSGGTVNEKLFF | TRBV29-1 | NA | TRBD1 | TRBJ1-4
TGTGCCATCAGCTCAGCGGAGAGGAAGAGTGGGTTCTTC | CAISSAERKSGFF | TRBV10-3 | few | NA | TRBJ2-1
TGTGCCAGCAGGGCGTTCGCCGGGGAGCTGTTTTTT | CASRAFAGELFF | TRBV6-1 | NA | NA | TRBJ2-2
TGTGCCAGCAGCCCCTGGACTAGCGGGAACGGGGAGCTGTTTTTT | CASSPWTSGNGELFF | TRBV6-2/TRBV6-3 | many | TRBD2 | TRBJ2-2
TGCAGCGTTGCAGTGACTAGAATTGAGCAGTTCTTC | CSVAVTRIEQFF | TRBV29-1 | few | NA | TRBJ2-1
TGTGCCAGTAGTAGATGGTGGGACAGCCACGAGAATACGCAGTATTTT | CASSRWWDSHENTQYF | TRBV19 | few | TRBD1 | TRBJ2-3
TGTGCCAGCAGCTCCCTTGAGGGGGCGGTGTTC | CASSSLEGAVF | TRBV6-5 | many | TRBD1 | TRBJ2-7
TGTGCCAGCAGCTTATATTCCGGGGAGCTGTTTTTT | CASSLYSGELFF | TRBV7-8 | few | NA | TRBJ2-2
TGTGCCAGCAGTTCCCCCGAAGCTAGCGCTTTCTACGAGCAGTACTTC | CASSSPEASAFYEQYF | TRBV28 | few | NA | TRBJ2-7
TGTGCCAGCAGGGCTGCGAACACTGAAGCTTTCTTT | CASRAANTEAFF | TRBV2 | few | NA | TRBJ1-1
TGTGCCAGCAGCAGGTCCGGGACTAGATCGTTCAATGAGCAGTTCTTC | CASSRSGTRSFNEQFF | TRBV3-1 | many | TRBD2 | TRBJ2-1
TGTGCCAGCAGGAGCAGGACTACCAACAATGAGCAGTTCTTC | CASRSRTTNNEQFF | TRBV11-1 | NA | NA | TRBJ2-1
TGCAGCGTTGAAATGACAGGAGCCACCACAGATACGCAGTATTTT | CSVEMTGATTDTQYF | TRBV29-1 | many | NA | TRBJ2-3
TGTGCCAGCAGTAACCGCGGGGATACGCAGTATTTT | CASSNRGDTQYF | TRBV6-5 | NA | NA | TRBJ2-3
TGTGCCAGCAGCTTAGCGCGCTGGGGGGAGGGCCGGAATGAGCAGTTCTTC | CASSLARWGEGRNEQFF | TRBV11-3 | NA | TRBD2 | TRBJ2-1
TGCGCCAGCAGTGGACAGGGCAACACTGAAGCTTTCTTT | CASSGQGNTEAFF | TRBV10-1 | many | TRBD1 | TRBJ1-1
TGTGCCAGCAGTTTAGGGCTGTACAATGAGCAGTTCTTC | CASSLGLYNEQFF | TRBV28 | few | NA | TRBJ2-1
TGCGCCAGCAGTGAGACGATTGGGGGCAATGAGCAGTTCTTC | CASSETIGGNEQFF | TRBV10-1 | many | NA | TRBJ2-1
TGTGCCAGCAGTTCACTAGAACGACAGAATCAAGCTTTCTTT | CASSSLERQNQAFF | TRBV27 | many | NA | TRBJ1-1
TGTGCCAGTAGTATATTACGAGGGGCGAGTGGCGGCTACACCTTC | CASSILRGASGGYTF | TRBV19 | many | NA | TRBJ1-2
TGTGCCAGCAGCCAACATCGGGAGCAGTACTTC | CASSQHREQYF | TRBV14 | NA | NA | TRBJ2-7
TGTGCCAGCTCACCCTACGGGGCGGAATATGGCTACACCTTC | CASSPYGAEYGYTF | TRBV18 | NA | NA | TRBJ1-2
TGTGCCAGCTCGCCAAATCAAGAGACCCAGTACTTC | CASSPNQETQYF | TRBV18 | medium-sized | NA | TRBJ2-5
TGCAGTGCTTCACTGGCGTTCGACTCCTACGAGCAGTACTTC | CSASLAFDSYEQYF | TRBV20-1 | many | NA | TRBJ2-7
TGCAGTGCTAGAGCTCCAGCGGGTCCTTACCAAGAGACCCAGTACTTC | CSARAPAGPYQETQYF | TRBV20-1 | many | NA | TRBJ2-5
TGTGCCAGCAGTGTAGGAGAGACCCAGTACTTC | CASSVGETQYF | TRBV2 | many | NA | TRBJ2-5